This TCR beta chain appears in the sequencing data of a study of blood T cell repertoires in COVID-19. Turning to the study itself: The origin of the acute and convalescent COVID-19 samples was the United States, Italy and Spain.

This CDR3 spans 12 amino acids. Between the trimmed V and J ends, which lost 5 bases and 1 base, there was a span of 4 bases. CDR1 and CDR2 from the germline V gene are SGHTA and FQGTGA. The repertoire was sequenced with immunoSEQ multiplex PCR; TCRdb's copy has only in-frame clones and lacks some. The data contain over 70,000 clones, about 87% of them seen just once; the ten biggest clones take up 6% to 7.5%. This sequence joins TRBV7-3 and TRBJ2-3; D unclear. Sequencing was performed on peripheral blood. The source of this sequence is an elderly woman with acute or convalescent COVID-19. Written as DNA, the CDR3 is TGTGCCAGCAGCCTTGGCACAGATACGCAGTATTTT. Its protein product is CASSLGTDTQYF.